This T cell receptor (beta chain) was identified in a study of cytomegalovirus exposure and HLA in healthy donors. It was with 60 Vbeta and 13 Jbeta primers that the PCR ran. Clones were read by immunoSEQ multiplex PCR, and TCRdb kept only the in-frame ones, dropping some. The repertoire has about 150,000 clones, over 60% of them found once; the top ten carry roughly 2.1%. CDR1 and CDR2 from the germline V gene are MNHEY and SMNVEV (reference sequence). Trimming cost V 3 bases and J 1 base, with 13 bases left between them. CDR3 length: 15 residues. Sequenced sample: PBMCs. This TCR derives from a man between 40 and 49 years old in good health and CMV-seronegative. V and J are TRBV27 and TRBJ2-7; D is perhaps TRBD1 (6 bases). CDR3 residues: CASSLRGTRSYEQYF. DNA for the CDR3: TGTGCCAGCAGTTTGAGGGGGACCAGATCCTACGAGCAGTACTTC.